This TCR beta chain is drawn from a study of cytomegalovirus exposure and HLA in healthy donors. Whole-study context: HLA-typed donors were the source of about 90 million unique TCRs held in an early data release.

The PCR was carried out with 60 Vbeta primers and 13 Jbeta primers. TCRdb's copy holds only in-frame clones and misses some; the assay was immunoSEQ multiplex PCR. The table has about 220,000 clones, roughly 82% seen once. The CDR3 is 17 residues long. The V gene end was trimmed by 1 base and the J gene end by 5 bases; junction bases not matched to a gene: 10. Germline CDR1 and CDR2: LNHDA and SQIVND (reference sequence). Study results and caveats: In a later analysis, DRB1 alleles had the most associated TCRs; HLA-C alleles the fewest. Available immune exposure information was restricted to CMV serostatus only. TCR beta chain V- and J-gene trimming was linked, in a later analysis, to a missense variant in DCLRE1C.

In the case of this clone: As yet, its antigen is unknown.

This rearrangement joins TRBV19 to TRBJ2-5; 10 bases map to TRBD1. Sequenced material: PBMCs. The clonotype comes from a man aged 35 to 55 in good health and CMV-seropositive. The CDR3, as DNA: TGTGCCAGTAGTATAGGTTTGATGACAGGGGGCTGGGAGACCCAGTACTTC. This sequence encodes CASSIGLMTGGWETQYF.